The 14 T cell receptor beta chains reported below all come from one sample, sequenced in a study of shared clonotypes between healthy human individuals. Using immunoSEQ multiplex PCR, the repertoire was profiled, and TCRdb retains in-frame clones only, with some absent. The sample yields more than 1.2 million clones, around 98.5% seen once. Sequences were obtained from naive CD4+ T cells sorted from blood. Noted subset: CD45RA+ positively selected. These TCRs come from a man aged 25-40 years in good health.

The chain employs TRBV25-1 and TRBJ2-2; D is possibly TRBD2 (5 bases). Germline CDR1 MGHDK, CDR2 SYGVNS. This CDR3 is built from 16 residues. Trimming shortened V by 1 base and J by 0 bases, and 9 bases separated the two germline ends. Written as DNA, the CDR3 is TGTGCCAGCAGTGAATTTAGCGCCGCGAACACCGGGGAGCTGTTTTTT. This translates into CASSEFSAANTGELFF.

The chain employs TRBV5-4 and TRBJ2-3; 8 bases line up with TRBD1. Trimming at V came to 2 bases and at J to 7 bases, leaving 9 bases not matched to a gene. Germline V gives CDR1 SGHNT, CDR2 YYREEE (reference sequence). This CDR3 is 15 amino acids long. For the CDR3, the DNA is TGTGCCAGCAGCTTAGGGACAGGTCGAACCAATACGCAGTATTTT. Amino acid sequence: CASSLGTGRTNTQYF.

The V call is TRBV5-4, the J call TRBJ2-3; D perhaps matches TRBD2 (5 bases). Between the trimmed V and J ends, which lost 3 bases and 2 bases, there was a span of 13 bases. Germline CDR1 is SGHNT and CDR2 is YYREEE (reference sequence). This CDR3 contains 15 residues. The CDR3 spells CASSSPSGNTDTQYF. The CDR3 DNA follows: TGTGCCAGCAGCTCCCCTTCGGGGAACACAGATACGCAGTATTTT.

In nucleotides, the CDR3 is TGTGCCTGGAGACAACCTGGGGCCAACGTCCTGACTTTC. Translating it yields CAWRQPGANVLTF. The chain recombines TRBV30 with TRBJ2-6; no clear D gene. V dropped 3 bases and J dropped 2 bases, with 5 bases sitting between them. The CDR3 runs to 13 residues. Germline V CDR1 and CDR2: GTSNPN, SVGIG (reference sequence).

The DNA of the CDR3 is TGTGCCAGCCTTGGCAGGGAGAGTGGGGCCAACGTCCTGACTTTC. It codes for CASLGRESGANVLTF. The chain combines TRBV28 with TRBJ2-6, with D possibly being TRBD1 or TRBD2 (5 bases each). Trimming took off 8 bases at V and 3 bases at J, with 14 bases between the two ends. CDR3 length: 15 amino acids. Per germline, CDR1 MDHEN and CDR2 SYDVKM.

This chain joins TRBV7-9 and TRBJ2-2; TRBD1 matches 12 bases. The length of the CDR3 is 18 residues. V shed 5 bases and J 1 base; nucleotides not matched to a gene: 8. CDR1 is SEHNR, CDR2 FQNEAQ, per germline (reference sequence). CDR3 region: CASSPGQGAIRNTGELFF. The CDR3 DNA is TGTGCCAGCAGCCCGGGACAGGGGGCAATCAGGAACACCGGGGAGCTGTTTTTT.

The chain joins TRBV14 to TRBJ2-4; TRBD2 aligns across 7 bases. Germline CDR1 is SGHDN and CDR2 is FVKESK. V shed 1 base, J shed 6 bases, and the junction held 0 bases outside the gene matches. The CDR3 runs 13 residues. This CDR3 reads CASSQAGGNIQYF. The CDR3 nucleotides are TGTGCCAGCAGCCAAGCGGGAGGAAACATTCAGTACTTC.

For the CDR3, the DNA is TGTGCCTGGACCGCAGGGCTTTTATTGAACACTGAAGCTTTCTTT. This encodes CAWTAGLLLNTEAFF. The chain couples TRBV30 to TRBJ1-1; D may be TRBD1 (5 bases). Germline CDR1 reads GTSNPN; CDR2 reads SVGIG (reference sequence). The CDR3 has 15 residues. Trimming cost V 4 bases and J 0 bases, with 15 bases left between them. Variable domain in full (rest from reference TRBV30 and TRBJ1-1): SQTIHQWPATLVQPVGSPLSLECTVEGTSNPNLYWYRQAAGRGLQLLFYSVGIGQISSEVPQNLSASRPQDRQFILSSKKLLLSDSGFYLCAWTAGLLLNTEAFFGQGTRLTVV.

This clone showed up just once. V usage is TRBV5-6 and J usage is TRBJ2-2; the D is unclear. Between the trimmed V and J ends, which lost 2 bases and 1 base, there was a span of 15 bases. CDR3 length: 17 amino acids. CDR1 is SGHDT and CDR2 is YYEEEE in the germline V gene. CDR3 nucleotide sequence: TGTGCCAGCAGCTTCTCATTCTCGTCCGAGAACACCGGGGAGCTGTTTTTT. It specifies CASSFSFSSENTGELFF.

This chain joins TRBV6-6 and TRBJ2-7; D gene ambiguous. This CDR3 spans 15 amino acids. V was cut by 6 bases and J by 4 bases, with 19 bases left in between. Germline assignment: CDR1 MNHNY and CDR2 SVGAGI (reference sequence). The CDR3 is CASSAPVGLRYEQYF. For the CDR3, the DNA is TGTGCCAGCAGCGCGCCGGTCGGTCTAAGGTACGAGCAGTACTTC.

This clone was found once. The V call is TRBV15, the J call TRBJ2-3; D is unresolved. V lost 0 bases, J lost 1 base, and 8 bases lay in between. The germline CDR1 and CDR2 sequences are LNHNV and YYDKDF (reference sequence). The CDR3 is 15 amino acids. The CDR3 DNA reads as TGTGCCACCAGCAGAGAATCTCCAGGCACAGATACGCAGTATTTT. It encodes CATSRESPGTDTQYF.

This chain uses TRBV29-1 with TRBJ2-5, with 8 bases fitting TRBD1. The CDR3 has 12 residues. Germline CDR1 is SQVTM and CDR2 is ANQGSEA. Trimming removed 4 bases from V and 4 bases from J; junction bases left unmatched: 2. The CDR3 DNA follows: TGCAGCGTTGTGCAGGGGGCAGAGACCCAGTACTTC. Amino acids: CSVVQGAETQYF.

This rearrangement joins TRBV29-1 to TRBJ1-2; D call uncertain. The ends were cut back, 3 bases at V and 6 bases at J, with 11 bases in the middle. Per the germline V gene, CDR1 is SQVTM and CDR2 is ANQGSEA. The CDR3 spans 12 residues. Written as DNA, the CDR3 is TGCAGCGTTGAGCCGGTTTCTAATGGCTACACCTTC. As protein: CSVEPVSNGYTF.

V gene TRBV27 combines with J gene TRBJ2-5; 12 bases line up with TRBD1. Germline CDR1 MNHEY, CDR2 SMNVEV (reference sequence). This CDR3 has 16 amino acids. J was trimmed by 5 bases and V by 3 bases; bases with no gene match: 7. Written as DNA, the CDR3 is TGTGCCAGCAGTTTGGCGTGGGACAGGGGGCGGGAGACCCAGTACTTC. This encodes CASSLAWDRGRETQYF.